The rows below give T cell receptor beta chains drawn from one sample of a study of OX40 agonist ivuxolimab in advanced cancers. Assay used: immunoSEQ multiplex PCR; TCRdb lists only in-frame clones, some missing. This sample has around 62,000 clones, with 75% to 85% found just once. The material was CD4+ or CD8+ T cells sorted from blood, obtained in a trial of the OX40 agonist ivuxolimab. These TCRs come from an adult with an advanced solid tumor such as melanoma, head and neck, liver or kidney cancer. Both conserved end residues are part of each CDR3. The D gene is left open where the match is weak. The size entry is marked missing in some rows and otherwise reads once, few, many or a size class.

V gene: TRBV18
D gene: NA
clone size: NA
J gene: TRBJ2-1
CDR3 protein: CASSLRRSEQFF
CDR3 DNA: TGTGCCAGCTCACTGAGACGCAGTGAGCAGTTCTTC

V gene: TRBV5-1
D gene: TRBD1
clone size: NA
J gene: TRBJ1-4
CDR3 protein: CASRTGGDHPGEKLFF
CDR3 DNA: TGCGCCAGCAGGACAGGGGGCGATCATCCGGGGGAAAAACTGTTTTTT

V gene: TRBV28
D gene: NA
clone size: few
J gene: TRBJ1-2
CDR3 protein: CASRAFIVNYGYTF
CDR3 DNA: TGTGCCAGCAGGGCATTCATCGTTAACTATGGCTACACCTTC

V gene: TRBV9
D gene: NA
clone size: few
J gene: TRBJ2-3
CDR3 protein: CASSVSGDTQYF
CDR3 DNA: TGTGCCAGCAGCGTGTCTGGGGATACGCAGTATTTT

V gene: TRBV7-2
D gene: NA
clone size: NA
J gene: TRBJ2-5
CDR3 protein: CASSPRWTLQETQYF
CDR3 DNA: TGTGCCAGCAGCCCACGGTGGACCCTTCAAGAGACCCAGTACTTC

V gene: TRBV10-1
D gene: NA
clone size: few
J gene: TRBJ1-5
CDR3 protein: CASSDGPRKPQHF
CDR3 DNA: TGCGCCAGCAGTGACGGCCCCAGGAAGCCCCAGCATTTT

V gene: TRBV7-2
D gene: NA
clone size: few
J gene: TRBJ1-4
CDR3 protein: CASRRRRSEKLFF
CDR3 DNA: TGTGCCAGCAGACGGAGGAGGAGTGAAAAACTGTTTTTT

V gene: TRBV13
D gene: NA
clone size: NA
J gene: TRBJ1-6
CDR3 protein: CASSSKTGTGNSPLHF
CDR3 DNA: TGTGCCAGCAGCTCAAAAACCGGGACGGGAAATTCACCCCTCCACTTT

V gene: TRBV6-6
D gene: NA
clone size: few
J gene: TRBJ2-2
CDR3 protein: CASSTDWTTGELFF
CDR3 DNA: TGTGCCAGCAGCACAGACTGGACCACCGGGGAGCTGTTTTTT

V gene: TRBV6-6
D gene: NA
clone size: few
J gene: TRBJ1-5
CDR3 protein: CASKTGPFAHQPQHF
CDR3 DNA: TGTGCCAGCAAGACGGGACCCTTTGCCCATCAGCCCCAGCATTTT

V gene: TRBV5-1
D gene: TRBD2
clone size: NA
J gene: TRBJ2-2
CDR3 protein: CASSSNSGGALSGELFF
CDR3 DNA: TGCGCCAGCAGCTCCAATAGCGGGGGGGCATTATCCGGGGAGCTGTTTTTT

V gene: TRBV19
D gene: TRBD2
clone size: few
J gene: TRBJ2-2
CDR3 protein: CASSVSSGRPTGELFF
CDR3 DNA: TGTGCCAGTAGTGTCTCTAGCGGGAGACCCACCGGGGAGCTGTTTTTT

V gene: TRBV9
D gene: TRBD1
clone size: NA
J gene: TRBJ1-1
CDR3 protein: CASSVDGGGTVSEAFF
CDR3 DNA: TGTGCCAGCAGCGTAGACGGGGGAGGGACAGTGAGTGAAGCTTTCTTT

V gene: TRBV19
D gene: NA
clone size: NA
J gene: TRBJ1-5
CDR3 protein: CASSIEIQPQHF
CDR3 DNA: TGTGCCAGTAGTATTGAGATCCAGCCCCAGCATTTT

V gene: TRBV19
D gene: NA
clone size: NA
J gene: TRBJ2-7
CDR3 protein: CASSTPSDSYEQYF
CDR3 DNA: TGTGCCAGTAGTACCCCGAGCGACTCCTACGAGCAGTACTTC

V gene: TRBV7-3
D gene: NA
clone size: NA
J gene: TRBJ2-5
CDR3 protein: CASSFHREETQYF
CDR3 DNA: TGTGCCAGCAGCTTTCACAGGGAAGAGACCCAGTACTTC

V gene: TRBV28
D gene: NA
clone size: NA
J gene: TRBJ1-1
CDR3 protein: CASGANTEAFF
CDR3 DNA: TGTGCCAGCGGCGCGAACACTGAAGCTTTCTTT

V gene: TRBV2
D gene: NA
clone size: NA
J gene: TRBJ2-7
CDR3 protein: CASREVRYEQYF
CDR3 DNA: TGTGCCAGCAGGGAGGTAAGGTACGAGCAGTACTTC